Shown below are 22 T cell receptor beta chains from a single sample sequenced in a study of regulatory T cells in long-lasting Graves disease. According to the study, TCR beta libraries were built with iRepertoire HTBI primers and CDR3-region Arm-PCR. TCRdb ran MiXCR on the multiplex PCR reads and lists one entry per CDR3 protein. This sample has around 460,000 distinct CDR3 sequences, with 20% to 25% found just once. Time point meaning: persistent/refractory GD, antithyroid drugs over 5 years with positive TRAb. PBMC-extracted RNA yielded the TCR library. Sample: peripheral blood mononuclear cells (PBMCs), taken when the disease was refractory, from a patient treated with antithyroid drugs. The receptors were gathered from a female donor with Graves disease.

In this sample, this clonotype turned up many times. The chain recombines TRBV28 with TRBJ2-7; D is uncertain. V lost 6 bases and J 1 base, leaving 13 bases between the germline ends. The germline CDR1 and CDR2 sequences are MDHEN and SYDVKM. The CDR3 extends over 14 amino acids. The CDR3 DNA is TGTGCCAGCAGCTTTCTCGGCAGTTCCTACGAGCAGTACTTC. Encoded protein: CASSFLGSSYEQYF.

This clonotype was detected ten times or more. The chain carries TRBV11-1 and TRBJ2-7, with 7 bases fitting TRBD2. V was clipped by 3 bases and J by 2 bases; unmatched bases: 4. This CDR3 region has 14 residues. Germline assignment: CDR1 SGHAT and CDR2 FQDESV (reference sequence). The CDR3 region is CASSFAGETYEQYF. CDR3 sequence (DNA): TGTGCCAGCAGCTTCGCGGGAGAGACCTACGAGCAGTACTTC.

J is TRBJ2-1 and V is TRBV5-1; D possibly matches TRBD1 or TRBD2 (5 bases each). This CDR3 region has 15 residues. V was pared by 1 base and J by 5 bases, with 13 bases between. CDR1 is SGHRS and CDR2 is YFSETQ in the germline V gene. CDR3 DNA sequence: TGCGCCAGCAGCTTGTGGGGTGGGGGTAACAATGAGCAGTTCTTC. Translating gives CASSLWGGGNNEQFF.

V is TRBV20-1 and J is TRBJ2-7, with 9 nucleotides matching TRBD2. This CDR3 contains 15 residues. The junction had 5 bases not matched to a gene; V was cut back by 0 bases and J by 2 bases. Germline CDR1 DFQATT, CDR2 SNEGSKA (reference sequence). The chain's CDR3 is CSARDIIAGAYEQYF. CDR3 bases: TGCAGTGCTAGAGATATAATAGCGGGGGCCTACGAGCAGTACTTC.

For this clonotype: This could be a read error, since a much larger clone is one nucleotide away. The rearrangement uses TRBV20-1 and TRBJ2-5; possibly TRBD2 for D (7 bases). Trimming removed 5 bases at V and 0 bases at J, with 13 bases between. CDR3 length equals 14 residues. Germline V gives CDR1 DFQATT, CDR2 SNEGSKA (reference sequence). The CDR3 DNA reads as TGCAGTGCTGGGGGGGACACCCACCAAGAGACCCAGTACTTC. Protein product: CSAGGDTHQETQYF.

The chain uses TRBV6-1 and TRBJ1-1; D possibly corresponds to TRBD1 (6 bases). CDR3 length: 16 residues. CDR1 is MNHNS and CDR2 is SASEGT in the germline V gene. V was clipped by 3 bases and J by 1 base, with 15 bases between them. This CDR3 reads CASSEPRGAQNTEAFF. The DNA of the CDR3 is TGTGCCAGCAGTGAGCCCCGGGGGGCCCAGAACACTGAAGCTTTCTTT.

V and J are TRBV2 and TRBJ2-1; 10 nucleotides align to TRBD1. CDR3 length: 18 residues. In germline, CDR1 is SNHLY, CDR2 FYNNEI. After removal of 0 bases from V and 7 bases from J, the junction contained 12 bases not matched to a gene. CDR3 nucleotide sequence: TGTGCCAGCAGTGAAGCGCTTCTGGGACAGGGGCTATTGAATGAGCAGTTCTTC. Amino acids: CASSEALLGQGLLNEQFF.

Ten or more counts support this clonotype. CDR3 sequence (DNA): TGTGCCAGCAGTGAAGAGGGTAGGACATACACCGGGGAGCTGTTTTTT. Its protein is CASSEEGRTYTGELFF. The V gene is TRBV2, the J gene TRBJ2-2, with TRBD1 as a possible D gene (5 bases). V lost 1 base, J lost 3 bases, and 12 bases lay in between. The CDR3 spans 16 residues. Germline CDR1 is SNHLY and CDR2 is FYNNEI.

This clonotype showed up many times. This chain uses TRBV24-1 with TRBJ1-2; D not certain. The germline gives CDR1 KGHDR, CDR2 SFDVKD. The CDR3 runs to 13 residues. V gave up 5 bases and J gave up 4 bases, with 10 bases separating them. CDR3 loop: CATSAYSGYGYTF. The CDR3 DNA reads as TGTGCCACCAGTGCGTATTCGGGCTATGGCTACACCTTC.

This clonotype was picked up a small number of times. The chain couples TRBV6-1 to TRBJ1-3; D is possibly TRBD1 (6 bases). Germline V gene sequence: CDR1 MNHNS, CDR2 SASEGT. V lost 0 bases, J lost 8 bases, and 11 bases lay in between. This CDR3 has 14 residues. CDR3 protein: CASSEAGGRDTIYF. Here the CDR3 DNA reads TGTGCCAGCAGTGAAGCAGGGGGGCGTGACACCATATATTTT.

The V gene is TRBV20-1, the J gene TRBJ2-7; D call uncertain. CDR1 is DFQATT and CDR2 is SNEGSKA in the germline V gene (reference sequence). The CDR3 has 12 amino acids. V was shortened by 2 bases and J by 3 bases, with 8 bases between the two germline ends. The CDR3 protein is CSARRAFYEQYF. The CDR3 DNA reads TGCAGTGCTAGACGGGCCTTCTACGAGCAGTACTTC.

As to this clonotype: This may stem from a read error, because a much larger clone lies one nucleotide away. The chain recombines TRBV12-3 or TRBV12-4 with TRBJ1-6, with D maybe TRBD1 (5 bases). The V end was cut by 6 bases, the J end by 10 bases, with 19 bases between. CDR3 length: 15 residues. CDR3: CASRTRGPTGSPLHF. DNA of the CDR3: TGTGCCAGCAGAACCCGGGGCCCCACCGGCTCACCCCTCCACTTT.

This clonotype has at least ten counts. This chain connects TRBV28 to TRBJ1-4; no reliable D call. The CDR3 has 13 residues. Germline values: CDR1 MDHEN, CDR2 SYDVKM. V was cut by 8 bases and J by 4 bases, with 11 bases left in between. The CDR3 nucleotides read TGTGCCAGCCACGAGACCCTTAATGAAAAACTGTTTTTT. Its protein is CASHETLNEKLFF.

At least ten counts were recorded for this clonotype. This chain uses TRBV6-1 with TRBJ1-1; 7 bases map to TRBD1. The length of the CDR3 is 16 residues. Germline V CDR1 and CDR2: MNHNS, SASEGT. V was clipped by 6 bases and J by 1 base; unmatched bases: 11. The CDR3 spells CASRRTPGTANTEAFF. DNA of the CDR3: TGTGCCAGCAGGCGTACCCCCGGGACAGCGAACACTGAAGCTTTCTTT.

This clonotype has only a few counts. This chain connects TRBV20-1 to TRBJ2-7; 12 bases map to TRBD2. Germline CDR1 DFQATT, CDR2 SNEGSKA (reference sequence). This CDR3 is 16 amino acids long. With 3 bases clipped from V and 3 bases from J, the junction kept 9 bases outside the gene matches. CDR3 in amino acids: CSASPRTSGTLYEQYF. The CDR3 DNA follows: TGCAGTGCTAGCCCTAGGACTAGCGGGACCCTCTACGAGCAGTACTTC.

This clonotype was recorded at least ten times. The gene calls are TRBV29-1 and TRBJ1-2; D unresolved. Germline CDR1 reads SQVTM; CDR2 reads ANQGSEA. V lost 2 bases, J lost 0 bases, and 13 bases lay in between. This CDR3 is built from 15 residues. This CDR3 reads CSVESGIRSNYGYTF. The DNA for the CDR3 is TGCAGCGTTGAATCCGGGATTCGGTCTAACTATGGCTACACCTTC.

The V and J genes are TRBV11-1 and TRBJ2-1, with a tentative D call TRBD2 (5 bases). V shed 5 bases and J shed 10 bases, with 18 bases lying between them. Germline V gene lookup returns CDR1 SGHAT and CDR2 FQDESV (reference sequence). The CDR3 covers 14 residues. DNA for the CDR3: TGTGCCAGCAGCAGAGGCCGGGATACCAAGGAGCAGTTCTTC. This sequence encodes CASSRGRDTKEQFF.

This clonotype showed up just a few times. DNA for the CDR3: TGCAGTGCTAGACGACACGGGGTAGAGGGCACTGAAGCTTTCTTT. Translation: CSARRHGVEGTEAFF. The J gene is TRBJ1-1, the V gene TRBV20-1; D gene uncertain. There are 15 residues in the CDR3. CDR1 is DFQATT, CDR2 SNEGSKA, per germline (reference sequence). Trimming removed 2 bases from V and 4 bases from J, with 17 bases in between.

This clonotype was recorded at least ten times. Here the CDR3 DNA reads TGTGCCAGCACCGGGACACTTGAAGCTTTCTTT. Translating it yields CASTGTLEAFF. The chain carries TRBV28 and TRBJ1-1; D may be TRBD1 (6 bases). Trimming removed 7 bases from V and 7 bases from J, with 10 bases in between. The CDR3 has 11 residues. Germline V gene sequence: CDR1 MDHEN, CDR2 SYDVKM.

This rearrangement joins TRBV29-1 to TRBJ2-2; 7 nucleotides align to TRBD2. The CDR3 length is 14 residues. Per germline, CDR1 SQVTM and CDR2 ANQGSEA. V gave up 6 bases and J gave up 3 bases; unmatched junction bases: 7. The CDR3 region is CSVRSGTDTGELFF. The CDR3 region has the DNA TGCAGCGTCCGGAGCGGGACCGACACCGGGGAGCTGTTTTTT.

In its sample, this clonotype was seen a few times. The chain combines TRBV7-8 with TRBJ2-7, with D unclear. The ends were cut back, 1 base at V and 0 bases at J, with 16 bases in the middle. The CDR3 has 17 amino acids. Germline V gene lookup returns CDR1 SGHVS and CDR2 FQNEAQ. In nucleotides, the CDR3 is TGTGCCAGCAGCTTAGAACACCGAGCGCGGCCCTCCTACGAGCAGTACTTC. Translated, it gives CASSLEHRARPSYEQYF.

This clonotype was observed many times. J is TRBJ2-7 and V is TRBV10-1; tentative D call: TRBD2 (6 bases). The CDR3 spans 13 residues. The V end lost 5 bases, the J end lost 5 bases, and 13 bases lay between the germline ends. Germline V gene lookup returns CDR1 WNHNN and CDR2 SYGVQD (reference sequence). The CDR3 protein is CASSPAGGDEQYF. The CDR3 region has the DNA TGCGCCAGCAGTCCGGCTGGAGGGGACGAGCAGTACTTC.